There are many counts of the clone carrying this T cell receptor beta chain. Its antigen is not known. From RNA, the CDR3 regions of TCR beta chains were amplified and sequenced. Second-round multiplex PCR came after a first-round RT-PCR that employed HTBI primers. A single record per CDR3 protein comes from TCRdb applying MiXCR to the multiplex PCR reads. The sample lists hundreds of thousands of distinct CDR3 sequences, under 50% occurring once. The sample belongs to a study of Graves' ophthalmopathy and Graves' hyperthyroidism. Regarding the study as a whole: Blood was where most expanded thyroid clonotypes above 0.001 frequency also turned up. Ophthalmopathy and stable hyperthyroidism were discriminated by a 13-signature model, with over 85% sensitivity and about 76% specificity.

The CDR3 spans 13 residues. Germline CDR1 reads SNHLY; CDR2 reads FYNNEI. V was pared by 2 bases and J by 7 bases, with 9 bases between. This clonotype was sampled from an adult man with Graves' ophthalmopathy. The sample comprised peripheral blood. This sequence joins TRBV2 and TRBJ1-5; D gene ambiguous. CDR3 sequence reads: CASSENMGQPQHF. In DNA form, the CDR3 reads TGTGCCAGCAGTGAAAACATGGGGCAGCCCCAGCATTTT. Variable domain in full (rest from reference TRBV2 and TRBJ1-5): EPEVTQTPSHQVTQMGQEVILRCVPISNHLYFYWYRQILGQKVEFLVSFYNNEISEKSEIFDDQFSVERPDGSNFTLKIRSTKLEDSAMYFCASSENMGQPQHFGDGTRLSIL.